The 10 T cell receptor beta chains below come from one sample, sequenced in a study of T cells after yellow fever vaccination. TCRdb re-derived calls from the 5' RACE reads in MiXCR, one entry per CDR3 protein. The sample holds about 300,000 distinct CDR3 sequences, under 9% seen once. Sequences were derived from CD4+ T cells sorted from PBMCs, sampled 5 days after the yellow fever booster vaccination. These TCRs come from a man aged 18 to 29 who received the YFV17D yellow fever vaccine.

In its sample, this clonotype was seen a few times. V usage is TRBV2 and J usage is TRBJ2-7; TRBD1 agrees at 9 bases. Germline loops: CDR1 SNHLY, CDR2 FYNNEI. The CDR3 runs 14 residues. V shed 6 bases, J shed 3 bases, and the junction held 6 bases outside the gene matches. CDR3 protein: CASSPGTGYYEQYV. Written as DNA, the CDR3 is TGTGCCAGCAGCCCCGGGACAGGGTACTACGAGCAGTACGTC.

The gene calls are TRBV9 and TRBJ2-3, with TRBD2 matching over 12 bases. The V and J ends lost 4 bases and 4 bases, in that order; junction bases with no gene match: 7. This CDR3 is 16 amino acids long. Per germline, CDR1 SGDLS and CDR2 YYNGEE. CDR3 DNA: TGTGCCAGCAGCTCTTGGACTAGCGGGGCCCCAGATACGCAGTATTTT. Translated, it gives CASSSWTSGAPDTQYF.

The gene calls are TRBV9 and TRBJ1-1, with no clear D. Germline V gene lookup returns CDR1 SGDLS and CDR2 YYNGEE. The CDR3 extends over 14 amino acids. The V gene lost 4 bases and the J gene lost 1 base, with 11 bases spanning the gap. The CDR3 loop is CASSLRGENTEAFF. The CDR3 DNA reads TGTGCCAGCAGCCTCCGTGGGGAGAACACTGAAGCTTTCTTT.

This clonotype has a handful of counts. The rearrangement uses TRBV7-9 and TRBJ2-3; TRBD2 matches 11 bases. The CDR3 is 16 amino acids. The J segment lost 3 bases and the V segment lost 6 bases, leaving 8 bases of the junction unmatched. Germline V gene lookup returns CDR1 SEHNR and CDR2 FQNEAQ (reference sequence). The CDR3 sequence: CASSPYRLAGTDTQYF. As DNA, the CDR3 is TGTGCCAGCAGTCCCTATCGACTAGCGGGGACAGATACGCAGTATTTT.

The sample holds a few counts of this clonotype. The V and J genes are TRBV4-3 and TRBJ2-6; D may be TRBD2 (6 bases). The CDR3 is 18 residues long. V gave up 4 bases and J gave up 1 base, with 17 bases separating them. Germline lookup yields CDR1 LGHNA and CDR2 YSLEER. For the CDR3, the DNA is TGCGCCAGCAGCCGGGACGGAGGGATAGCGTCTGGGGCCAACGTCCTGACTTTC. This sequence encodes CASSRDGGIASGANVLTF.

As DNA, the CDR3 is TGTGCCACCAGTGACTCGGGACACCTCACAGATACGCAGTATTTT. It is translated as CATSDSGHLTDTQYF. This chain joins TRBV24-1 and TRBJ2-3, with D tentatively TRBD1 (6 bases). CDR1 is KGHDR and CDR2 is SFDVKD in the germline V gene. The CDR3 has 15 residues. V lost 4 bases and J 2 bases, leaving 12 bases between the germline ends.

The CDR3 loop is CASSYSRQGHYGYTF. The CDR3 DNA reads as TGTGCCAGCAGTTACTCGAGACAGGGGCACTATGGCTACACCTTC. This chain connects TRBV6-5 to TRBJ1-2; 8 nucleotides align to TRBD1. This CDR3 is 15 amino acids long. The ends lost 0 bases at V and 3 bases at J; junction bases unmatched: 3. Germline V gene lookup returns CDR1 MNHEY and CDR2 SVGAGI.

The sample holds a few counts of this clonotype. This chain links TRBV7-9 with TRBJ1-1; D is possibly TRBD1 (5 bases). Germline values: CDR1 SEHNR, CDR2 FQNEAQ (reference sequence). The length of the CDR3 is 14 residues. The V end was cut by 5 bases, the J end by 3 bases, with 13 bases between. The CDR3 spells CASSLLGEDTEAFF. CDR3 in DNA: TGTGCCAGCAGCCTGCTAGGGGAGGACACTGAAGCTTTCTTT.

This clonotype came up a few times. This chain links TRBV18 with TRBJ1-6; D is possibly TRBD1 (5 bases). CDR3 length: 13 amino acids. V dropped 4 bases and J dropped 14 bases, with 15 bases sitting between them. Germline V gene data show CDR1 as KGHSH and CDR2 as LQKENI. In DNA form, the CDR3 reads TGTGCCAGCTCACTGGGGGAAGGGAGAACCCTCCACTTT. Its protein product is CASSLGEGRTLHF.

This clonotype appeared many times. For the CDR3, the DNA is TGTGCCACCAGCTGGGAAGGGGGTGAGCAGTTCTTC. Its translation: CATSWEGGEQFF. The chain has TRBV24-1 and TRBJ2-1, with a weak D call TRBD1 (6 bases). The CDR3 has 12 amino acids. Trimming stripped 7 bases from V and 9 bases from J, with 12 bases between. From germline, CDR1 is KGHDR and CDR2 SFDVKD.